Listed here are 10 T cell receptor beta chains from one sample, sequenced in a study of shared clonotypes between healthy human individuals. Using immunoSEQ multiplex PCR, the repertoire was profiled, and TCRdb retains in-frame clones only, with some absent. The data hold around 700,000 clones, with about two thirds observed a single time. Sequencing was performed on memory CD4+ T cells sorted from blood. The subset: CD45RA-negative fraction. These receptors were obtained from a woman in her twenties or thirties in good health.

This clone occurred many times. J is TRBJ1-4 and V is TRBV29-1; D remains unclear. The length of the CDR3 is 12 residues. Per germline, CDR1 SQVTM and CDR2 ANQGSEA. Between the trimmed V and J ends, which lost 3 bases and 3 bases, there was a span of 5 bases. CDR3 protein: CSVENPNEKLFF. The CDR3, as DNA: TGCAGCGTTGAGAACCCTAATGAAAAACTGTTTTTT.

Ten or more counts support this clone. This CDR3 is also generated by other DNA sequences in the sample. The chain has TRBV7-2 and TRBJ1-1, with D tentatively TRBD1 (5 bases). The CDR3 length is 13 residues. CDR1 SGHTA and CDR2 FQGNSA come from the germline V gene. The V and J ends lost 6 bases and 2 bases respectively, with 10 bases between them. CDR3 protein: CASSHDRNTEAFF. As DNA, the CDR3 is TGTGCCAGCAGTCATGACAGAAACACTGAAGCTTTCTTT.

The V gene is TRBV21-1, the J gene TRBJ2-1; TRBD2 is the table's D call, not checked against the DNA. TRBV21-1 is assigned pseudogene status. The CDR3 runs to 22 residues. CDR3 DNA: TGTGCCAGCAGCAAAGCTATGCTGGGACTAGCGGGAGGGCCTCTCTCCTACAATGAGCAGTTCTTC. It encodes CASSKAMLGLAGGPLSYNEQFF.

V and J are TRBV28 and TRBJ2-7; no clear D. The ends were cut back, 5 bases at V and 3 bases at J, with 17 bases in the middle. CDR3 length: 15 amino acids. Germline CDR1 MDHEN, CDR2 SYDVKM. DNA of the CDR3: TGTGCCAGCAGTCCCCTCGGAACTACCTTCTACGAGCAGTACTTC. This encodes CASSPLGTTFYEQYF.

The chain has TRBV25-1 and TRBJ1-2; D is undetermined. The V gene's germline CDR1 is MGHDK and CDR2 SYGVNS. Trimming left V 6 bases short and J 6 bases short, with 14 bases between. The CDR3 is made up of 13 amino acids. CDR3 protein: CASRPGGQHGYTF. As DNA, the CDR3 is TGTGCCAGCAGACCCGGTGGCCAGCATGGCTACACCTTC.

This clone appeared a single time. This sequence joins TRBV10-2 and TRBJ2-1; D is ambiguous. Germline V gives CDR1 WSHSY, CDR2 SAAADI. Trimming shortened V by 3 bases and J by 4 bases, and 7 bases separated the two germline ends. This CDR3 spans 13 amino acids. CDR3 bases: TGCGCCAGCAGTGAACCGGCGTACAATGAGCAGTTCTTC. Protein: CASSEPAYNEQFF.

The chain combines TRBV18 with TRBJ2-2; TRBD1 matches at 8 bases. This CDR3 has 15 amino acids. CDR1 is KGHSH, CDR2 LQKENI, per germline. V was clipped by 5 bases and J by 4 bases; unmatched bases: 6. The CDR3 nucleotides are TGTGCCAGCTCAACACGGACAGGGCCCACCGGGGAGCTGTTTTTT. Residues: CASSTRTGPTGELFF.

With regard to this clone: Other DNA sequences from this sample encode an identical CDR3 as well. The chain joins TRBV28 to TRBJ2-5, with D possibly being TRBD2 (6 bases). CDR1 is MDHEN, CDR2 SYDVKM, per germline. This CDR3 has 12 residues. The germline V and J ends were trimmed by 3 bases and 5 bases, with 7 bases remaining between them. The CDR3 DNA sequence: TGTGCCAGCAGTTTTGGGGGGGAGACCCAGTACTTC. Protein: CASSFGGETQYF.

This clone was seen a handful of times. The chain couples TRBV5-1 to TRBJ2-7; 9 bases match TRBD1. V lost 2 bases to trimming and J lost 3 bases; unmatched junction nucleotides: 9. In germline, CDR1 is SGHRS, CDR2 YFSETQ. The CDR3 is 16 residues long. CDR3: CASSLSRDRVGYEQYF. The CDR3 nucleotides read TGCGCCAGCAGCTTATCCCGGGACAGGGTGGGCTACGAGCAGTACTTC.

The chain carries TRBV28 and TRBJ1-2; unclear D gene. This CDR3 is 11 amino acids long. Germline CDR1 reads MDHEN; CDR2 reads SYDVKM. V lost 3 bases and J 6 bases, leaving 5 bases between the germline ends. CDR3 coding DNA: TGTGCCAGCAGTTTCCGCGATGGCTACACCTTC. Translation: CASSFRDGYTF.